This is a list of T cell receptor beta chains from one sample in a study of post-analysis software for immune sequencing data. TCRdb used MiXCR to reprocess the PCR reads, holding one entry per CDR3 protein. The repertoire holds some 240,000 distinct CDR3 sequences, with 30% to 45% as singletons. Sequenced sample: blood. Every receptor here comes from a girl between 10 and 17 years old with multiple sclerosis. Both conserved end residues are part of each CDR3. The D gene is left open where the match is weak. Clone size, where shown, is once, few, many, or a class for clones that have expanded.

-,TRBJ2-2,TRBV7-6,TRBD2,CASSFGLAGTGTGELFF,TGTGCCAGCAGCTTTGGCCTAGCGGGGACCGGCACCGGGGAGCTGTTTTTT
once,TRBJ1-2,TRBV20-1,-,CSASRRGYGYTF,TGCAGTGCTAGTCGCAGGGGTTATGGCTACACCTTC
many,TRBJ1-1,TRBV10-3,-,CAIKNGGTEAFF,TGTGCCATAAAAAACGGGGGGACTGAAGCTTTCTTT
many,TRBJ1-6,TRBV7-9,TRBD1,CASSSFPGQGNSPLHF,TGTGCCAGCAGTTCTTTTCCGGGACAGGGGAATTCACCCCTCCACTTT
few,TRBJ2-2,TRBV11-2,-,CASSLDTRGSGELFF,TGTGCCAGCAGCTTAGATACCCGGGGTAGCGGGGAGCTGTTTTTT
few,TRBJ1-1,TRBV2,-,CASNHGQTTEAFF,TGTGCCAGCAACCACGGACAGACCACTGAAGCTTTCTTT
few,TRBJ1-4,TRBV29-1,-,CSVGPGNEKRFF,-
-,TRBJ2-3,TRBV29-1,-,CSVEIYTDTQYF,TGCAGCGTTGAGATTTACACAGATACGCAGTATTTT
-,TRBJ2-7,TRBV20-1,-,CSARGERADIHSTYEQYF,TGCAGTGCTAGGGGAGAGCGAGCGGACATTCATTCAACCTACGAGCAGTACTTC
few,TRBJ1-5,TRBV3-1,-,CASSQDIRGAQPQHF,TGTGCCAGCAGCCAAGATATCCGGGGGGCTCAGCCCCAGCATTTT
-,TRBJ2-7,TRBV20-1,-,CSAPGSGIYEQYF,TGCAGTGCCCCGGGATCGGGCATTTACGAGCAGTACTTC
-,TRBJ2-4,TRBV6-2/TRBV6-3,-,CASSYGVNQNIQYF,TGTGCCAGCAGTTACGGGGTAAACCAAAACATTCAGTACTTC
-,TRBJ1-6,TRBV7-6,-,CASSLGQMRSPLHF,TGTGCCAGCAGCTTAGGACAAATGCGTTCACCCCTCCACTTT
once,TRBJ2-7,TRBV6-5,TRBD2,CASRSQTSDEQYF,TGTGCCAGCCGATCCCAGACTAGCGACGAGCAGTACTTC
-,TRBJ1-6,TRBV28,-,CASSDNSPLHF,TGTGCCAGCAGTGATAATTCACCCCTCCACTTT
few,TRBJ1-1,TRBV5-1,TRBD1,CASSPVQGARYTEAFF,TGCGCCAGCAGCCCCGTCCAGGGGGCGCGGTACACTGAAGCTTTCTTT
many,TRBJ2-3,TRBV28,-,CASSLKDTQYF,TGTGCCAGCAGTTTGAAAGATACGCAGTATTTT
-,TRBJ1-4,TRBV12-3/TRBV12-4,-,CASSLKIGATNEKRFF,TGTGCCAGCAGTTTAAAGATCGGGGCAACTAATGAAAAACGGTTTTTT
many,TRBJ2-4,TRBV19,-,CASSRDKAKNIQYF,TGTGCCAGTTCGAGGGACAAAGCCAAAAACATTCAGTACTTC
many,TRBJ1-2,TRBV9,TRBD1,CASSVGQAPANYGYTF,TGTGCCAGCAGCGTCGGACAGGCGCCAGCTAACTATGGCTACACCTTC
many,TRBJ2-5,TRBV5-1,-,CASSLVQVSQETQYF,TGCGCCAGCAGCTTGGTACAGGTTTCCCAAGAGACCCAGTACTTC
many,TRBJ1-5,TRBV3-1,-,CASSQGSGNQPQHF,TGTGCCAGCAGCCAAGGATCGGGGAATCAGCCCCAGCATTTT
many,TRBJ1-6,TRBV20-1,-,CSARDPTGVHF,TGCAGTGCTAGAGACCCGACCGGGGTCCACTTT
-,TRBJ2-4,TRBV20-1,TRBD1,CSAMEGQAQNIQYF,TGCAGTGCCATGGAGGGACAGGCCCAAAACATTCAGTACTTC
many,TRBJ2-1,TRBV6-6,TRBD2,CASSYSDPAGIYNEQFF,TGTGCCAGCAGTTACTCGGACCCAGCGGGGATTTACAATGAGCAGTTCTTC
many,TRBJ1-1,TRBV5-1,-,CASSLGTEGTEAFF,TGCGCCAGCAGCTTGGGGACGGAGGGGACTGAAGCTTTCTTT
many,TRBJ2-7,TRBV7-9,TRBD1,CAAGQEIDEQYF,TGTGCCGCAGGACAGGAAATAGACGAGCAGTACTTC
few,TRBJ2-1,TRBV18,TRBD1,CASSPDRSNEQFF,TGTGCCAGCTCACCGGACAGGAGCAATGAGCAGTTCTTC
many,TRBJ2-1,TRBV7-8,-,CASSWGQSSYNEQFF,TGTGCCAGCAGCTGGGGACAAAGCTCCTACAATGAGCAGTTCTTC
-,TRBJ1-1,TRBV3-1,TRBD1,CASSLSILRSTDRGTEAFF,TGTGCCAGCAGTTTATCGATATTACGATCGACAGACAGGGGCACTGAAGCTTTCTTT
many,TRBJ2-1,TRBV4-1,TRBD2,CASSSPGLARYNEQFF,TGCGCCAGCAGTTCCCCGGGACTAGCTCGATACAATGAGCAGTTCTTC
-,TRBJ2-7,TRBV24-1,-,CATSVPGQNEQYF,TGTGCCACCAGTGTCCCCGGACAGAACGAGCAGTACTTC
-,TRBJ1-1,TRBV25-1,-,CASSPAGPNTEAFF,TGTGCCAGCAGTCCGGCAGGGCCAAACACTGAAGCTTTCTTT
many,TRBJ2-5,TRBV29-1,-,CSVTAGGRETQYF,TGCAGCGTGACTGCTGGGGGTCGGGAGACCCAGTACTTC
many,TRBJ2-3,TRBV28,TRBD2,CASSLYPSSGSRTDTQYF,TGTGCCAGCAGTTTGTATCCCTCTAGCGGGAGTCGCACAGATACGCAGTATTTT
once,TRBJ1-1,TRBV5-6,TRBD1,CASMLWTGRSEAFF,TGTGCCAGCATGCTATGGACAGGCCGATCTGAAGCTTTCTTT
many,TRBJ2-1,TRBV5-5,-,CASSLLRTHEQFF,TGTGCCAGCAGCTTGTTGCGGACCCATGAGCAGTTCTTC
many,TRBJ2-2,TRBV25-1,-,CATTTAADTGELFF,TGTGCCACTACGACCGCGGCGGACACCGGGGAGCTGTTTTTT
many,TRBJ1-5,TRBV29-1,TRBD1,CSVTGGGEPQHF,TGCAGCGTGACAGGGGGCGGAGAGCCCCAGCATTTT
-,TRBJ2-7,TRBV5-1,-,CASIRDESSYEQYF,TGCGCCAGCATACGGGACGAGAGCTCCTACGAGCAGTACTTC
many,TRBJ1-6,TRBV28,TRBD1,CASKETGGNNSPLHF,TGTGCCAGCAAGGAGACAGGGGGGAATAATTCACCCCTCCACTTT
-,TRBJ2-2,TRBV5-1,-,CASSPQGTLNTGELFF,TGCGCCAGCAGCCCCCAGGGGACGTTGAACACCGGGGAGCTGTTTTTT
-,TRBJ1-4,TRBV11-2,-,CASSPGERTNEKLYF,TGTGCCAGCAGCCCAGGGGAACGGACTAATGAAAAACTGTATTTT
many,TRBJ2-7,TRBV9,TRBD1,CASSSNGYRGYEQYF,TGTGCCAGCAGCTCCAATGGCTACAGGGGGTACGAGCAGTACTTC
many,TRBJ2-1,TRBV6-6,-,CASRLFDRNEQFF,TGTGCCAGCAGGCTGTTCGACAGGAATGAGCAGTTCTTC
-,TRBJ2-7,TRBV20-1,-,CSARLANIYEQYF,TGCAGTGCTCGGCTAGCGAATATCTACGAGCAGTACTTC
-,TRBJ1-2,TRBV4-1,-,CASSQAPLQRQAFYGYTF,TGCGCCAGCAGCCAAGCGCCCCTCCAAAGACAGGCGTTCTATGGCTACACCTTC
many,TRBJ2-3,TRBV6-6,-,CASHKGDTQYF,TGTGCCAGCCACAAGGGAGATACGCAGTATTTT
many,TRBJ1-2,TRBV29-1,-,CSIRPRRLPEDGYTF,TGCAGCATACGGCCTCGCAGGCTCCCGGAGGATGGCTACACCTTC
many,TRBJ2-5,TRBV4-1,-,CASSQPTGGETQYF,TGCGCCAGCAGCCAACCGACCGGAGGGGAGACCCAGTACTTC
many,TRBJ2-3,TRBV20-1,-,CSARPWRRKGTDTQYF,TGCAGTGCTAGACCCTGGAGGAGGAAGGGAACAGATACGCAGTATTTT
-,TRBJ1-2,TRBV10-3,-,CAISESLNYGYTF,TGTGCCATCAGTGAGTCGCTGAACTATGGCTACACCTTC
-,TRBJ2-7,TRBV5-1,TRBD2,CASRSTTSGGAYEQYF,TGCGCCAGCAGGTCCACTACGAGCGGGGGGGCCTACGAGCAGTACTTC
many,TRBJ2-3,TRBV20-1,TRBD2,CSARRLAGGFTDTQYF,TGCAGTGCTAGACGACTAGCGGGAGGATTCACAGATACGCAGTATTTT
-,TRBJ2-7,TRBV10-3,TRBD1,CAISESGTASYEQYF,TGTGCCATCAGTGAGTCGGGGACAGCTTCCTACGAGCAGTACTTC